This record covers a single TCR beta chain. This entry is derived from a study of cytomegalovirus exposure and HLA in healthy donors. V was trimmed by 6 bases and J by 1 base, leaving 12 bases between them. The CDR3 consists of 13 residues. The V gene's germline CDR1 is SQVTM and CDR2 ANQGSEA. With 60 Vbeta and 13 Jbeta primers, the PCR was carried out. The repertoire was sequenced with immunoSEQ multiplex PCR; TCRdb's copy has only in-frame clones and lacks some. The repertoire includes 100,000 to 120,000 clones, approximately 81% of them detected once, and around 1.2% sits in the top ten. Sequencing was carried out using PBMCs. The V and J genes are TRBV29-1 and TRBJ1-1; perhaps TRBD1 as D (5 bases). The TCR was taken from a man under 40 in good health and CMV-seronegative. The CDR3 DNA reads as TGCAGCGTCGCACAGGACCCGAACACTGAAGCTTTCTTT. It specifies CSVAQDPNTEAFF.